This T cell receptor (beta chain) is drawn from a study of blood T cell repertoires in COVID-19. Sequencing used immunoSEQ multiplex PCR; TCRdb keeps in-frame clones, though not all of them. The sample holds 300,000 to 350,000 clones, 90% seen once. Ages ranged from about 18 to 89 years, with residence in more than 20 US areas. Germline CDR1 is ENHRY and CDR2 is SYGVKD. Germline trimming cut 2 bases from V and 7 bases from J; bases unmatched to any gene: 17. The CDR3 runs to 18 residues. The rearrangement links TRBV10-3 to TRBJ2-5; 9 bases map to TRBD1. The source is a woman in her 30s who had been exposed to COVID-19. The source material was PBMCs or T cells enriched from blood (not recorded which). The CDR3 nucleotides read TGTGCCATCAGTGAGCCCCCCGGCCGGGACAGGGTGTTCGGGACCCAGTACTTC. Protein product: CAISEPPGRDRVFGTQYF.